This TCR beta chain was documented in a study of T-cell memory formation after mild COVID-19. TCRdb itself ran the 5' RACE reads through MiXCR, one entry per CDR3 protein. The sample includes about 540,000 distinct CDR3 sequences, about a fifth seen only once; the top ten take roughly an eighth. This CDR3 has 16 residues. After removal of 5 bases from V and 3 bases from J, the junction contained 9 bases not matched to a gene. Germline V gives CDR1 SGHTA, CDR2 FQGNSA. This clonotype was sampled from an adult woman who had mild COVID-19 (a few samples of this study predate the infection). Cell type and time point are not known. Sequenced sample: PBMCs or a T cell subset sorted from them (not recorded which). This sequence joins TRBV7-2 and TRBJ2-1; 8 bases agree with TRBD2. This CDR3 is CASSIHPGLVYNEQFF. For the CDR3, the DNA is TGTGCCAGCAGCATACATCCGGGACTAGTCTACAATGAGCAGTTCTTC.